These T cell receptor beta chains were read from a single sample in a study of T cells in Graves' hyperthyroidism and ophthalmopathy. TCRdb re-called the multiplex PCR reads with MiXCR, one entry per CDR3 protein. Of 600,000 or so distinct CDR3 sequences detected, roughly 15% appear once; the ten largest clones hold less than 4.5%. The sequenced material came from blood. These receptors originate from a woman aged 30 to 39 with Graves' hyperthyroidism. The conserved cysteine and the conserved F or W are not part of the CDR3 here.

v_call,j_call,cdr3_aa
TRBV5-1,TRBJ2-7,ASSTGTSGFSYEQY
TRBV20-1,TRBJ2-7,SARANLAGYYEQY
TRBV5-1,TRBJ2-1,ASSLQAGGPYEQF
TRBV20-1,TRBJ2-7,SAKGGVFGYEQY
TRBV3-1,TRBJ2-3,ASSQGTSGIRDTQY
TRBV28,TRBJ2-7,AIGTAPNEQY
TRBV18,TRBJ1-3,ASSGARSGNTIY
TRBV12-3/TRBV12-4,TRBJ1-6,ASSLEKHNNSPLH
TRBV6-5,TRBJ1-1,ASSDSGGMNTEAF
TRBV19,TRBJ2-1,ASNPSGYNEQF
TRBV5-1,TRBJ2-3,ASSLSTSGSDTQY
TRBV11-3,TRBJ2-2,ASGGSGTGELF
TRBV19,TRBJ2-7,ASSIDGNSYEQY
TRBV7-6,TRBJ2-3,ASSLAFGRGTDTQY
TRBV18,TRBJ1-4,ASSPDVNEKLF
TRBV28,TRBJ1-5,ASSFTGKWPQH
TRBV29-1,TRBJ2-7,SVDLTGVGYEQY